One and the same sample provided the 13 T cell receptor beta chains below, sequenced in a study of blood T cell repertoires in COVID-19. Using immunoSEQ multiplex PCR, the repertoire was profiled, and TCRdb retains in-frame clones only, with some absent. The sample consists of some 320,000 clones, about nine tenths of them appearing once. The sequencing input was peripheral blood. The receptors here all came from a woman in her twenties or thirties who had recovered from COVID-19.

The chain is built from TRBV7-3 and TRBJ1-2, with a weak D call TRBD1 (6 bases). CDR1 and CDR2 from the germline V gene are SGHTA and FQGTGA. The CDR3 covers 17 residues. Deletions cut 4 bases from V and 8 bases from J, with 26 bases between. CDR3 DNA sequence: TGTGCCAGCAGCTCGACAGGTTTATTGCCTATGGCAGTAGGCTACACCTTC. It yields the protein CASSSTGLLPMAVGYTF.

Turning to this clone: The identical CDR3 is also encoded by other nucleotide sequences in the sample. The chain employs TRBV5-1 and TRBJ2-5; 10 nucleotides match TRBD2. V lost 4 bases to trimming and J lost 3 bases; unmatched junction nucleotides: 3. Germline V gene lookup returns CDR1 SGHRS and CDR2 YFSETQ. The CDR3 is 14 residues long. The DNA of the CDR3 is TGCGCCAGCAGCCACGGGACTAGCGAAGAGACCCAGTACTTC. Its translation: CASSHGTSEETQYF.

A single count supports this clone. In DNA, the CDR3 is TGTGCCAGCGAGGGGACACCTAATAGCAATCAGCCCCAGCATTTT. Translation gives CASEGTPNSNQPQHF. V gene TRBV2 combines with J gene TRBJ1-5; tentatively, D is TRBD1 (6 bases). The CDR3 totals 15 residues. V gave up 8 bases and J gave up 0 bases, with 14 bases separating them. From germline, CDR1 is SNHLY and CDR2 FYNNEI.

In its sample, this clone was seen once. The chain carries TRBV27 and TRBJ1-3, with 8 bases fitting TRBD1. The J segment lost 2 bases and the V segment lost 8 bases, leaving 5 bases of the junction unmatched. Germline values: CDR1 MNHEY, CDR2 SMNVEV (reference sequence). The CDR3 length is 14 residues. This CDR3 reads CASRGQGAGNTIYF. The DNA of the CDR3 is TGTGCCAGCCGCGGACAGGGAGCTGGAAACACCATATATTTT.

J is TRBJ2-3 and V is TRBV5-1, with D possibly TRBD2 on 6 matching bases. Looked up from germline, CDR1 is SGHRS and CDR2 is YFSETQ. The CDR3 is 15 residues long. Trimming cost V 0 bases and J 6 bases, with 14 bases left between them. CDR3 DNA sequence: TGCGCCAGCAGCTTGGCAAGACTAGTGTCCGATACGCAGTATTTT. Its protein product is CASSLARLVSDTQYF.

This sequence joins TRBV7-8 and TRBJ1-5; 8 nucleotides match TRBD1. The CDR3 totals 16 residues. CDR1 and CDR2 (germline): SGHVS, FQNEAQ. V trimming: 5 bases; J trimming: 5 bases; junction bases outside the gene matches: 11. CDR3 protein: CASSGGGQGGDQPQHF. In DNA form, the CDR3 reads TGTGCCAGCAGCGGGGGCGGACAGGGCGGAGATCAGCCCCAGCATTTT.

V and J are TRBV21-1 and TRBJ1-5; the table's D call, TRBD1, was not checked against the DNA. TRBV21-1 is shown as a pseudogene. This CDR3 spans 20 amino acids. The chain's CDR3 is CASSDGRRQGRSRSNQPQHF. The CDR3 region has the DNA TGTGCCAGCAGCGATGGACGTCGACAGGGGCGAAGTAGGAGCAATCAGCCCCAGCATTTT.

This clone was recorded only once. J is TRBJ1-6 and V is TRBV3-1 (or the pseudogene TRBV3-2); 11 positions match TRBD1. CDR1 and CDR2 from the germline V gene are LGHDT and YNNKEL (reference sequence). Trimming took 6 bases from V and 9 from J; bases not matched to a gene: 7. The CDR3 runs 15 residues. The CDR3 coding sequence is TGTGCCAGCAGAGCCGGGACAGGGGGAGGTTCACCCCTCCACTTT. This sequence encodes CASRAGTGGGSPLHF.

The genes are TRBV3-1 (or the pseudogene TRBV3-2) and TRBJ2-2; TRBD2 agrees at 7 bases. The trim removed 1 base at V and 6 bases at J, leaving 11 bases unmatched. CDR1 is LGHDT, CDR2 YNNKEL, per germline (reference sequence). There are 17 residues in the CDR3. Here the CDR3 DNA reads TGTGCCAGCAGCCAAGTCCCAGGGCGGGGGAGGGCCGGGGAGCTGTTTTTT. Its protein is CASSQVPGRGRAGELFF.

V and J are TRBV10-3 and TRBJ2-7; D is possibly TRBD1 (7 bases). With 4 bases removed from V and 3 bases from J, the gap between germline ends came to 16 bases. CDR1 and CDR2 (germline): ENHRY, SYGVKD. There are 15 residues in the CDR3. The CDR3 sequence is CAISAGGPGIYEQYF. CDR3 in DNA: TGTGCCATCAGTGCAGGGGGGCCGGGGATCTACGAGCAGTACTTC.

V gene TRBV6-6 combines with J gene TRBJ2-5, with 9 bases matching TRBD1. The CDR3 totals 14 residues. V dropped 2 bases and J dropped 4; count of bases not matched to a gene: 2. CDR1 is MNHNY, CDR2 SVGAGI, per germline (reference sequence). The CDR3 sequence is CASSYGQGRETQYF. DNA for the CDR3: TGTGCCAGCAGTTACGGACAGGGGAGAGAGACCCAGTACTTC.

This rearrangement joins TRBV9 to TRBJ2-2; the D gene is possibly TRBD1 (6 bases). V was cut by 7 bases and J by 3 bases, with 10 bases left in between. Looked up from germline, CDR1 is SGDLS and CDR2 is YYNGEE. CDR3 size: 13 residues. CDR3 in amino acids: CASRAGDTGELFF. The DNA of the CDR3 is TGTGCCAGCCGAGCAGGGGACACCGGGGAGCTGTTTTTT. Using reference TRBV9 and TRBJ2-2 for the parts outside the CDR3, the full variable domain is DSGVTQTPKHLITATGQRVTLRCSPRSGDLSVYWYQQSLDQGLQFLIQYYNGEERAKGNILERFSAQQFPDLHSELNLSSLELGDSALYFCASRAGDTGELFFGEGSRLTVL.

The chain has TRBV5-5 and TRBJ2-7; a weak D match, TRBD1 (6 bases). Germline CDR1 and CDR2: SGHKS and YYEKEE (reference sequence). Trimming removed 4 bases at V and 2 bases at J, with 13 bases between. This CDR3 has 14 residues. The CDR3 DNA sequence: TGTGCCAGCAGCCCCACAGGGAACCCCTACGAGCAGTACTTC. Protein product: CASSPTGNPYEQYF.